The 21 T cell receptor beta chains in this list originate from one sample, sequenced in a study of blood T cell repertoires in COVID-19. Clones were sequenced by immunoSEQ multiplex PCR, and TCRdb holds only the in-frame ones, with some missing. The sample carries about 73,000 clones, 90% recorded once. Sequenced sample: peripheral blood. The receptors shown here come from a young woman with acute or convalescent COVID-19.

The chain employs TRBV6-1 and TRBJ2-1, with 14 nucleotides matching TRBD2. With 5 bases clipped from V and 9 bases from J, the junction kept 6 bases outside the gene matches. Germline V gene sequence: CDR1 MNHNS, CDR2 SASEGT. The CDR3 sequence is 15 residues long. CDR3 region: CASSPTSGRESEQFF. The CDR3 DNA sequence: TGTGCCAGCAGTCCGACTAGCGGGAGGGAGAGTGAGCAGTTCTTC.

This sequence joins TRBV6-5 and TRBJ2-7; TRBD1 matches 8 bases. Looked up from germline, CDR1 is MNHEY and CDR2 is SVGAGI. The CDR3 extends over 14 amino acids. The V gene end was trimmed by 6 bases and the J gene end by 0 bases; junction bases not matched to a gene: 4. Written as DNA, the CDR3 is TGTGCCAGCAGATGGACAGGGAGCTCCTACGAGCAGTACTTC. Its translation: CASRWTGSSYEQYF.

The chain employs TRBV28 and TRBJ1-5; D possibly corresponds to TRBD1 (5 bases). The V gene lost 6 bases and the J gene lost 4 bases, with 16 bases spanning the gap. The CDR3 contains 15 residues. Germline V lookup: CDR1 MDHEN, CDR2 SYDVKM. This chain's CDR3 is CASRSHGGTNQPQHF. The DNA for the CDR3 is TGTGCCAGCAGGTCACACGGGGGGACGAATCAGCCCCAGCATTTT.

The genes are TRBV19 and TRBJ2-1; TRBD2 might be the D (6 bases). V gave up 3 bases and J gave up 5 bases, with 14 bases separating them. CDR1 and CDR2 from the germline V gene are LNHDA and SQIVND (reference sequence). This CDR3 region has 15 residues. The CDR3 bases are TGTGCCAGTAGTATCAGTTGGACTAAAAACAATGAGCAGTTCTTC. This translates into CASSISWTKNNEQFF.

The chain employs TRBV11-2 and TRBJ2-3, with 7 bases identical to TRBD2. The germline gives CDR1 SGHAT, CDR2 FQNNGV. The ends lost 4 bases at V and 2 bases at J; junction bases unmatched: 6. This CDR3 spans 15 amino acids. CDR3 coding DNA: TGTGCCAGCAGCTCGCTAGCGGAGCTCACAGATACGCAGTATTTT. Its translation is CASSSLAELTDTQYF.

The chain recombines TRBV21-1 with TRBJ1-5; the table's TRBD1 call for D was not verified on the DNA. TRBV21-1 represents a pseudogene. The CDR3 is made up of 15 amino acids. The CDR3 DNA reads TGTGCCAGCAGCTCACACAGAGAAGTACATCAGCCCCAGCATTTT. Encoded protein: CASSSHREVHQPQHF.

V and J are TRBV2 and TRBJ1-1; 8 bases agree with TRBD1. This CDR3 spans 15 amino acids. In germline, CDR1 is SNHLY, CDR2 FYNNEI. V trimming: 4 bases; J trimming: 0 bases; junction bases outside the gene matches: 4. The CDR3 DNA follows: TGTGCCAGCAGTGCCAGGGGGCTACTGAACACTGAAGCTTTCTTT. Translation: CASSARGLLNTEAFF.

This clone was seen just once. V usage is TRBV6-5 and J usage is TRBJ2-5; 8 bases fit TRBD2. After removal of 7 bases from V and 6 bases from J, the junction contained 7 bases not matched to a gene. The CDR3 spans 13 residues. The V gene's germline CDR1 is MNHEY and CDR2 SVGAGI. Here the CDR3 DNA reads TGTGCCAGCACGGGACTAGGAATACAGACCCAGTACTTC. It specifies CASTGLGIQTQYF.

Only a few counts were recorded for this clone. The chain uses TRBV5-1 and TRBJ1-1; 12 bases agree with TRBD1. Unmatched junction bases numbered 16, after V lost 5 bases and J lost 5 bases. Germline V gene lookup returns CDR1 SGHRS and CDR2 YFSETQ. The CDR3 runs 18 residues. CDR3 residues: CASRSVAGTGGVGTEAFF. Here the CDR3 DNA reads TGCGCCAGCAGATCTGTAGCCGGGACAGGGGGCGTGGGGACTGAAGCTTTCTTT.

J is TRBJ1-4 and V is TRBV6-6; no definite D call. This CDR3 has 14 residues. CDR1 is MNHNY and CDR2 is SVGAGI in the germline V gene (reference sequence). Trimming stripped 3 bases from V and 8 bases from J, with 13 bases between. CDR3 DNA: TGTGCCAGCAGTTATCCGGGAGGTCGAGAAAAACTGTTTTTT. It encodes CASSYPGGREKLFF.

The chain uses TRBV5-4 and TRBJ2-2, with 11 bases matching TRBD2. CDR1 SGHNT and CDR2 YYREEE come from the germline V gene (reference sequence). V trimming: 4 bases; J trimming: 4 bases; junction bases outside the gene matches: 12. CDR3 size: 18 residues. CDR3 DNA sequence: TGTGCCAGCAGCCCGGCCGGGCTAGCGGGGGGTCTCACCGGGGAGCTGTTTTTT. It translates to CASSPAGLAGGLTGELFF.

The chain joins TRBV18 to TRBJ2-2; D perhaps matches TRBD2 (6 bases). The CDR3 consists of 16 residues. CDR1 is KGHSH and CDR2 is LQKENI in the germline V gene. Trimming took off 2 bases at V and 0 bases at J, with 10 bases between the two ends. The CDR3 reads CASSPTPGANTGELFF. In nucleotides, the CDR3 is TGTGCCAGCTCACCAACCCCGGGAGCGAACACCGGGGAGCTGTTTTTT.

V gene TRBV14 combines with J gene TRBJ2-2; D call uncertain. V lost 2 bases and J 2 bases, leaving 3 bases between the germline ends. Germline V gene data show CDR1 as SGHDN and CDR2 as FVKESK. The CDR3 is made up of 13 amino acids. This CDR3 reads CASSQLNTGELFF. CDR3 bases: TGTGCCAGCAGCCAATTAAACACCGGGGAGCTGTTTTTT.

The V and J genes are TRBV6-5 and TRBJ1-5; D is unresolved. The CDR3 covers 14 residues. Trimming stripped 7 bases from V and 4 bases from J, with 14 bases between. The V gene's germline CDR1 is MNHEY and CDR2 SVGAGI. CDR3 sequence reads: CASTEGLGNQPQHF. CDR3 nucleotides: TGTGCCAGCACGGAGGGATTGGGAAATCAGCCCCAGCATTTT.

The rearrangement uses TRBV18 and TRBJ2-6, with 10 positions matching TRBD2. Germline V gives CDR1 KGHSH, CDR2 LQKENI. The CDR3 is made up of 18 amino acids. Losses at the gene ends were 5 bases for V and 1 base for J; bases not matched to a gene: 8. The CDR3 nucleotides are TGTGCCAGCTCAAACAACTTAGCGGGGGGTTCTGGGGCCAACGTCCTGACTTTC. Protein sequence: CASSNNLAGGSGANVLTF.

The CDR3 sequence: CASSWDRDGYTF. The DNA for the CDR3 is TGCGCCAGCAGCTGGGACAGGGATGGCTACACCTTC. V gene TRBV5-1 combines with J gene TRBJ1-2; 9 bases match TRBD1. Germline V gene lookup returns CDR1 SGHRS and CDR2 YFSETQ. Germline trimming cut 3 bases from V and 6 bases from J; bases unmatched to any gene: 0. This CDR3 is 12 amino acids long.

The chain carries TRBV29-1 and TRBJ1-1, with a possible D match to TRBD1 (5 bases). The CDR3 is made up of 13 amino acids. Deletions cut 6 bases from V and 0 bases from J, with 11 bases between. From germline, CDR1 is SQVTM and CDR2 ANQGSEA. The CDR3 sequence: CSVKRQLNTEAFF. In DNA form, the CDR3 reads TGCAGCGTGAAGAGACAGTTGAACACTGAAGCTTTCTTT.

The count of this clone is one. V usage is TRBV5-1 and J usage is TRBJ2-5; TRBD1 might be the D (5 bases). Per the germline V gene, CDR1 is SGHRS and CDR2 is YFSETQ. The CDR3 is 15 residues long. V was trimmed by 3 bases and J by 4 bases, leaving 16 bases between them. The CDR3 bases are TGCGCCAGCAGCTCTGGAGTACAGGCGCGAGAGACCCAGTACTTC. Protein product: CASSSGVQARETQYF.

The V gene is TRBV4-3, the J gene TRBJ1-2, with 8 bases lining up with TRBD1. This CDR3 region has 13 residues. With 1 base clipped from V and 7 bases from J, the junction kept 2 bases outside the gene matches. Germline loops: CDR1 LGHNA, CDR2 YSLEER. The CDR3 DNA reads TGCGCCAGCAGCCAAGCAGGGGGCATTGGCTACACCTTC. Amino acid sequence: CASSQAGGIGYTF.

This clone was counted a few times. The V gene is TRBV29-1, the J gene TRBJ1-2; a weak D match, TRBD1 (5 bases). CDR1 and CDR2 (germline): SQVTM, ANQGSEA. The CDR3 is 13 amino acids. The V and J ends lost 0 bases and 3 bases respectively, with 8 bases between them. The CDR3 loop is CSVEDGADYGYTF. CDR3 coding DNA: TGCAGCGTTGAAGATGGGGCAGACTATGGCTACACCTTC.

This rearrangement joins TRBV15 to TRBJ1-5; TRBD1 matches at 9 bases. The CDR3 runs to 17 residues. With 1 base clipped from V and 7 bases from J, the junction kept 11 bases outside the gene matches. Germline V lookup: CDR1 LNHNV, CDR2 YYDKDF (reference sequence). For the CDR3, the DNA is TGTGCCACCAGCAGAGCTCCCGCTCGGACAGGGGACCAGCCCCAGCATTTT. As protein: CATSRAPARTGDQPQHF. Combining the CDR3 with reference TRBV15 and TRBJ1-5 gives the whole variable domain DAMVIQNPRYQVTQFGKPVTLSCSQTLNHNVMYWYQQKSSQAPKLLFHYYDKDFNNEADTPDNFQSRRPNTSFCFLDIRSPGLGDTAMYLCATSRAPARTGDQPQHFGDGTRLSIL.